This T cell receptor beta chain was captured by sequencing in a study of T cell repertoires in MIS-A myocarditis (dated by TCRdb to between 2020 and 2023). CDR1 and CDR2 were assigned from the germline V gene (reference sequence) as LGHDT and YNNKEL. V is shortened by 2 bases, J by 0 bases, and the region joining them spans 7 bases. The CDR3 has 15 amino acids, counting the end cysteine and phenylalanine. Solely the CDR3 DNA is kept, with 45 bases framed from the first base. Amplification of TCRbeta CDR3 regions relied on the immunoSEQ bias-controlled multiplex PCR, followed by high-throughput sequencing. In the source study's methods: The immunoSEQ vendor pipeline collapsed and filtered the CDR3 sequences so that the abundance and frequency of each unique TCRbeta CDR3 could be quantified. Dominant CDR3 amino acid sequences were clustered with SARS-CoV-2-specific ImmuneCODE TCRbeta sequences by CD-HIT using a 90% global sequence identity threshold. Clones with frequencies of 0.1 to 1 were classed as hyperexpanded, and 0.01 to 0.1 as large. MiXCR was used to confirm CDR3 amino acid sequences and V and J gene assignments of dominant clones. The R stringdist package was used to calculate Levenshtein distances between the patient clonotypes and the ImmuneCODE hits. The table was pulled from immuneACCESS by TCRdb, which kept in-frame rearrangements only. Such tables lose some clones; where checked, under half of the loss comes from unresolved V genes, and the rest has no known cause. The DNA was the basis for D and trimming; V, J and clone size are from that table. The sample table records some 10,000 clones; approximately 90% of these occur just once. Jointly, the top ten make up approximately 2% of the sample.

The QIAamp DNA FFPE kit was used to extract genomic DNA from formalin-fixed paraffin-embedded autopsy tissue. On this clone itself: No cognate antigen has been identified for it. The input lacks base qualities; no much larger clone sits a single base away.

This chain joins TRBV3-1 (or the pseudogene TRBV3-2) to TRBJ1-4, with no confidently assigned D gene. This receptor was taken from a man in his late teens or twenties with fulminant myocarditis from multisystem inflammatory syndrome in adults (MIS-A) after COVID-19. Material: thoracic lymph node tissue obtained at autopsy. The DNA sequence is TGTGCCAGCAGCCAATGGGGAGCAACTAATGAAAAACTGTTTTTT. It specifies CASSQWGATNEKLFF.